The T cell receptor beta chain under discussion was sequenced for a study of blood T cell repertoires in COVID-19. Study-level background: COVID-19 samples, acute and convalescent, were from the United States, Italy and Spain. T cells, B-cell-depleted T cells, or PBMCs supplied cDNA or gDNA.

Seattle's cohort entered during active infection and was followed longitudinally. Trimming removed 0 bases at V and 4 bases at J, with 13 bases between. The germline CDR1 and CDR2 sequences are GTSNPN and SVGIG (reference sequence). The CDR3 consists of 14 residues. Original methodology: Amplification from reference gene primers served as the basis for estimated nucleated cell counts. Profiled with immunoSEQ multiplex PCR; TCRdb holds only in-frame clones, not every one. V, J and clone size derive from that table, while D and trimming were established from the DNA sequence. The data hold 250,000 to 300,000 clones, with roughly 90% observed a single time.

Sequencing input: peripheral blood. V and J are TRBV30 and TRBJ2-7; D is possibly TRBD2 (6 bases). This TCR came from a woman aged 30 to 39 with COVID-19, enrolled during active disease. The CDR3 sequence: CAWSVTWGVYEQYF. Here the CDR3 DNA reads TGTGCCTGGAGTGTAACGTGGGGGGTTTACGAGCAGTACTTC.